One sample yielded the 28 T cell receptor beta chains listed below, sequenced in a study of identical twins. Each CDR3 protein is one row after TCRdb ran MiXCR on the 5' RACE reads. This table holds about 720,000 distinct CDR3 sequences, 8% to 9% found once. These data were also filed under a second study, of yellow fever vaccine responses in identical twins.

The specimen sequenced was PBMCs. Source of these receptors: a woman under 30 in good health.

DNA for the CDR3: TGCGCCAGCCGACAAGAAAAGGGGAAAGGGGAGACCCAGTACTTC. Translation: CASRQEKGKGETQYF. The gene calls are TRBV5-1 and TRBJ2-5, with D maybe TRBD1 (5 bases). Germline V gene lookup returns CDR1 SGHRS and CDR2 YFSETQ. V lost 7 bases, J lost 5 bases, and 21 bases lay in between. The CDR3 length is 15 residues. Full variable domain (remainder filled in from reference TRBV5-1 and TRBJ2-5): KAGVTQTPRYLIKTRGQQVTLSCSPISGHRSVSWYQQTPGQGLQFLFEYFSETQRNKGNFPGRFSGRQFSNSRSEMNVSTLELGDSALYLCASRQEKGKGETQYFGPGTRLLVL.

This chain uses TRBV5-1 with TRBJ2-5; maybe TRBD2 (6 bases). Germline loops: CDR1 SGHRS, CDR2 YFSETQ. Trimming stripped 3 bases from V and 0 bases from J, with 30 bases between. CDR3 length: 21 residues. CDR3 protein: CASSWEAEGDNEVSNQETQYF. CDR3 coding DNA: TGCGCCAGCAGCTGGGAAGCGGAGGGAGATAATGAAGTGTCGAACCAAGAGACCCAGTACTTC.

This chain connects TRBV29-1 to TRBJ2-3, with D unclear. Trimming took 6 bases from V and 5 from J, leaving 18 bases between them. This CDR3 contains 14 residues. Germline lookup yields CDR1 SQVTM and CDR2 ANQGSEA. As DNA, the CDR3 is TGCAGCGTCCAAAAGCCGGTGGGTCGAGATACGCAGTATTTT. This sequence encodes CSVQKPVGRDTQYF.

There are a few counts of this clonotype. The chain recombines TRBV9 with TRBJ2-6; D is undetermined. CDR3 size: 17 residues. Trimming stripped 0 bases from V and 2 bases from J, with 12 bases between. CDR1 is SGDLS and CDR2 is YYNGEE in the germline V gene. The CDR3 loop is CASSVEPGLTGANVLTF. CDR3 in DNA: TGTGCCAGCAGCGTAGAACCGGGTCTAACTGGGGCCAACGTCCTGACTTTC.

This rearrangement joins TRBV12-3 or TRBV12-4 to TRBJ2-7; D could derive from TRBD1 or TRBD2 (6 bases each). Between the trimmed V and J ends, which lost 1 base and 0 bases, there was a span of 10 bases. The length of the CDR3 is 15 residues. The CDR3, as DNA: TGTGCCAGCAGTTTAGGGGGGGCCCCCTCCTACGAGCAGTACTTC. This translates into CASSLGGAPSYEQYF.

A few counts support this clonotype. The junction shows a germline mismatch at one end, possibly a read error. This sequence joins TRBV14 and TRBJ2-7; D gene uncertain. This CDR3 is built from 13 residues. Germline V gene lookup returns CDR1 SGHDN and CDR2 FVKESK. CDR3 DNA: TGTGCCAGCAGCCCCAAAGTCGGAACCTCCCGGATCTTC. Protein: CASSPKVGTSRIF.

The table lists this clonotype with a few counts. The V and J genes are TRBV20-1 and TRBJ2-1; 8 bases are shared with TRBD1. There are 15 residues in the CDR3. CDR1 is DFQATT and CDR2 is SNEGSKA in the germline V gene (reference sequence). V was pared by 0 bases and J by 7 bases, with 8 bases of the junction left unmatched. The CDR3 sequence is CSARDLGYRGNEQFF. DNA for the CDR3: TGCAGTGCTAGAGATTTGGGGTACAGGGGGAATGAGCAGTTCTTC.

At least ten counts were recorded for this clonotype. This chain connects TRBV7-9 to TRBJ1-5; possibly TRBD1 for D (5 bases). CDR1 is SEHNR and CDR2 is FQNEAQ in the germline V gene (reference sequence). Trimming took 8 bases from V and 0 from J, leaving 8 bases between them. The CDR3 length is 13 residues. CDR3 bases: TGTGCCAGCTGGGACGGTAGCAATCAGCCCCAGCATTTT. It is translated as CASWDGSNQPQHF.

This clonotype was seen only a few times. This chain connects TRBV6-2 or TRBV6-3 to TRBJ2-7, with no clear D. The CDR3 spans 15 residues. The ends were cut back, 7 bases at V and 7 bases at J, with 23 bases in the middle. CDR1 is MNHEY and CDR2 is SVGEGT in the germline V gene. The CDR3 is CASTGTAEKTREQYF. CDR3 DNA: TGTGCCAGCACGGGCACGGCGGAAAAAACTCGGGAGCAGTACTTC.

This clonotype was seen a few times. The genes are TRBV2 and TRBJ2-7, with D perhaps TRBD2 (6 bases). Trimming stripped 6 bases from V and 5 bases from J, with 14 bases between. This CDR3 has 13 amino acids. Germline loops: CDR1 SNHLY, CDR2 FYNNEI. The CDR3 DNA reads TGTGCCAGCAGAAGGGAGGTGGTTGACGAGCAGTACTTC. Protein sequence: CASRREVVDEQYF.

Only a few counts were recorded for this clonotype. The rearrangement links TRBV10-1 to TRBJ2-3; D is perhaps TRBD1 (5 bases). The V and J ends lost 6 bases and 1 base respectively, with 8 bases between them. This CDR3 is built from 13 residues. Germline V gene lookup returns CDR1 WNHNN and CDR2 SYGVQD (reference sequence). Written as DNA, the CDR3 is TGCGCCAGCAGAGAAGGGGGCACAGATACGCAGTATTTT. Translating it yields CASREGGTDTQYF.

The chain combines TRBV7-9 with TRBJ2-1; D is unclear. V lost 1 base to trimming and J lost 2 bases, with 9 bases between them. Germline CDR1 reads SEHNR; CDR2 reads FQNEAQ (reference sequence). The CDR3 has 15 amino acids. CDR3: CASSLVDLPYNEQFF. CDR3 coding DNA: TGTGCCAGCAGCTTAGTAGACTTGCCCTACAATGAGCAGTTCTTC.

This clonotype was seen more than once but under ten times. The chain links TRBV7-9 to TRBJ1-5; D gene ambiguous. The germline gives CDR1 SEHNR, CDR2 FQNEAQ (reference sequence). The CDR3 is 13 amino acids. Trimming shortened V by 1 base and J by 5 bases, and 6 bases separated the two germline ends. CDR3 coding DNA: TGTGCCAGCAGCTTAGTTGCAGATCAGCCCCAGCATTTT. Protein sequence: CASSLVADQPQHF.

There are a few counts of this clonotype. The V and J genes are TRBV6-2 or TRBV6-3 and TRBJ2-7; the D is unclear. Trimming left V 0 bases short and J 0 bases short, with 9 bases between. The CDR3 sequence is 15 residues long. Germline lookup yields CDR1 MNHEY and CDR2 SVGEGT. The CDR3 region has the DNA TGTGCCAGCAGTTACTCTCTTGGAAACTCCTACGAGCAGTACTTC. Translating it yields CASSYSLGNSYEQYF.

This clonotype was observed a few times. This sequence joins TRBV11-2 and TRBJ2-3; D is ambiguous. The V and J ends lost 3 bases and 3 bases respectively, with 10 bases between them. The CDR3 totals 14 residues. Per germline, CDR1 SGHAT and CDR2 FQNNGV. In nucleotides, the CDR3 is TGTGCCAGCAGCTTTGGAAGGTGGACAGATACGCAGTATTTT. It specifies CASSFGRWTDTQYF.

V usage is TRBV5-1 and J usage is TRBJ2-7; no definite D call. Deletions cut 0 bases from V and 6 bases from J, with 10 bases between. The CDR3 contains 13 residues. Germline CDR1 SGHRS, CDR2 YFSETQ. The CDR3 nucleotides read TGCGCCAGCAGCTTGGTTTTCTTGGGCGAGCAGTACTTC. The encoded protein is CASSLVFLGEQYF.

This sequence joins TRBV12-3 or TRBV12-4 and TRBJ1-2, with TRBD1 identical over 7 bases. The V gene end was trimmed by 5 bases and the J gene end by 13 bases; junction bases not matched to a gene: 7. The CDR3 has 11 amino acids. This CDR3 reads CASSLGTVGTF. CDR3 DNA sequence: TGTGCCAGCAGTCTGGGGACAGTGGGCACCTTC.

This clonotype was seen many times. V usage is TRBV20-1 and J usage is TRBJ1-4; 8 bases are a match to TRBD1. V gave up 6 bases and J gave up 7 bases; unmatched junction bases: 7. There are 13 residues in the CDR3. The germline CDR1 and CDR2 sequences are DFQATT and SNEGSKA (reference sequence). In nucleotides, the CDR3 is TGCAGTGCCCCGACAGGGGAGGTTGAAAAACTGTTTTTT. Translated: CSAPTGEVEKLFF.

In DNA, the CDR3 is TGCAGTGCCAGACTCATCGGGGGATCCTACAATGAGCAGTTCTTC. Residues: CSARLIGGSYNEQFF. The V gene is TRBV20-1, the J gene TRBJ2-1, with a tentative D call TRBD2 (6 bases). There are 15 residues in the CDR3. From germline, CDR1 is DFQATT and CDR2 SNEGSKA (reference sequence). V lost 6 bases, J lost 1 base, and 16 bases lay in between.

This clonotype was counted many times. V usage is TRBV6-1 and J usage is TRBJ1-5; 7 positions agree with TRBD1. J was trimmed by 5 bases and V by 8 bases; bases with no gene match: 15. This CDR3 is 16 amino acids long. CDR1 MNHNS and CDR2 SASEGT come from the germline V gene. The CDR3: CASRGQLTFQYQPQHF. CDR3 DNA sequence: TGTGCCAGCCGGGGACAGCTCACCTTCCAATATCAGCCCCAGCATTTT.

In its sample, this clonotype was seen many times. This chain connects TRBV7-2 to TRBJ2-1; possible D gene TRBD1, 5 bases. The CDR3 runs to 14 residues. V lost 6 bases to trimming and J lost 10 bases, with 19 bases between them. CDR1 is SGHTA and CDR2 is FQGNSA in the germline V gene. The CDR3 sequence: CASRGNVGVWEQFF. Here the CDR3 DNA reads TGTGCCAGCAGGGGAAATGTAGGGGTGTGGGAGCAGTTCTTC.

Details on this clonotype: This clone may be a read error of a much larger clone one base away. The CDR3 DNA is TGTGCCAGCAGCCGGACTAGCGGGGGGGCAGAGACCCAGTACTTC. Amino acid sequence: CASSRTSGGAETQYF. The chain employs TRBV6-1 and TRBJ2-5; 15 positions agree with TRBD2. The CDR3 covers 15 residues. The germline CDR1 and CDR2 sequences are MNHNS and SASEGT. V gave up 6 bases and J gave up 4 bases; unmatched junction bases: 3.

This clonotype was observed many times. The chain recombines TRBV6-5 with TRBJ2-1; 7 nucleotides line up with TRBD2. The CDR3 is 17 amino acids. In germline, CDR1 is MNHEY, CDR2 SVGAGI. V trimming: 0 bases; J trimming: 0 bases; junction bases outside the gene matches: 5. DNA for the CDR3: TGTGCCAGCAGTTACTCGATGGGGACTAACTCCTACAATGAGCAGTTCTTC. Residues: CASSYSMGTNSYNEQFF.

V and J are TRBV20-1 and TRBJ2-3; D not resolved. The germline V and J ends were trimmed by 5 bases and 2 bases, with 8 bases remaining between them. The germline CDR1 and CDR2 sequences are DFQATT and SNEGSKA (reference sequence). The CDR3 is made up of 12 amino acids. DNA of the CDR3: TGCAGTGCTCTCAGGTTCACAGATACGCAGTATTTT. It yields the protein CSALRFTDTQYF.

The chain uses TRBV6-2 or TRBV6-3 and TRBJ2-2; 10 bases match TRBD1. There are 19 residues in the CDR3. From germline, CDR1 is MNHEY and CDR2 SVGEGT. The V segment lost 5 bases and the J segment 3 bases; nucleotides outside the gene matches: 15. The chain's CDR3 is CASSHETGGFPQDTGELFF. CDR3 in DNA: TGTGCCAGCAGTCACGAGACAGGGGGCTTCCCTCAGGACACCGGGGAGCTGTTTTTT.

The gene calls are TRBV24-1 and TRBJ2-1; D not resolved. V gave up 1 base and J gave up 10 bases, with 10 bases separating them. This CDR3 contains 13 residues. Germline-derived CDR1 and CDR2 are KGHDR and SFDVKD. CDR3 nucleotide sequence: TGTGCCACCAGTGATTTACGCAGGTACGAGCAGTTCTTC. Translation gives CATSDLRRYEQFF.

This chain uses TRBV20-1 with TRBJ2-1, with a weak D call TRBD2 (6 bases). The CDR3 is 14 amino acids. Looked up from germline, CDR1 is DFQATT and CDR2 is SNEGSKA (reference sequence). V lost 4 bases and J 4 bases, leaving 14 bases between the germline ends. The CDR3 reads CSATAGQVYNEQFF. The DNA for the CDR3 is TGCAGTGCTACTGCGGGGCAGGTTTACAATGAGCAGTTCTTC.

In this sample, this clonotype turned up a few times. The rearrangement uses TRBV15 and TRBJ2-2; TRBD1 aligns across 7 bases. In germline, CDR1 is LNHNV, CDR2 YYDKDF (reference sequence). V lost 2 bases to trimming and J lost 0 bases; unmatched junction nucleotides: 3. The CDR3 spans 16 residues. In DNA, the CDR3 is TGTGCCACCAGCAGACACAGGGGCACGAACACCGGGGAGCTGTTTTTT. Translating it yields CATSRHRGTNTGELFF.